These T cell receptor beta chains were read from a single sample in a study of response to subunit inactivated influenza vaccine. TCRdb redid the calling of the RT-PCR reads with MiXCR, one entry per CDR3 protein. The sample has just over 300,000 distinct CDR3 sequences; roughly a fifth are singletons. The input for sequencing was PBMCs from blood, taken 21 months after vaccination. The receptors were gathered from a man aged 50-75 years who received an inactivated influenza vaccine. CDR3s include the opening cysteine and the closing phenylalanine or tryptophan. Fields, in order: clone size, J gene, D gene, V gene, CDR3 protein, CDR3 DNA. The D gene is left open where the match is weak. Only part of the rows carry a size: once, few, many, or a class if the clone is expanded.

abundance: .; j_gene: TRBJ1-6; d_gene: .; v_gene: TRBV6-2/TRBV6-3; CDR3aa: CASSMGGGSRRVGQNSPLHF; CDR3nt: TGTGCCAGCAGTATGGGAGGGGGGTCCCGGAGGGTAGGTCAAAATTCACCCCTCCACTTT
abundance: once; j_gene: TRBJ2-3; d_gene: .; v_gene: TRBV20-1; CDR3aa: CSAREYKGNTQYF; CDR3nt: TGCAGTGCTAGAGAGTACAAGGGAAATACGCAGTATTTT
abundance: few; j_gene: TRBJ2-3; d_gene: TRBD2; v_gene: TRBV29-1; CDR3aa: CSTSGTSTLSTQYF; CDR3nt: TGCAGCACCTCCGGGACTAGTACCCTTTCTACGCAGTATTTT
abundance: many; j_gene: TRBJ1-6; d_gene: .; v_gene: TRBV5-1; CDR3aa: CASSTDSNNSPLHF; CDR3nt: TGCGCCAGCAGCACGGACAGCAACAATTCACCCCTCCACTTT
abundance: many; j_gene: TRBJ2-1; d_gene: .; v_gene: TRBV11-1; CDR3aa: CASSLEILGVNEQFF; CDR3nt: TGTGCCAGCAGCTTAGAGATCCTTGGGGTGAATGAGCAGTTCTTC
abundance: .; j_gene: TRBJ2-5; d_gene: .; v_gene: TRBV27; CDR3aa: CASSSAHPYQETQYF; CDR3nt: TGTGCCAGCAGTTCAGCACACCCGTACCAAGAGACCCAGTACTTC
abundance: .; j_gene: TRBJ2-1; d_gene: TRBD2; v_gene: TRBV24-1; CDR3aa: CATSDGRLAEHHSYNEQFF; CDR3nt: TGTGCCACCAGTGACGGGAGGCTAGCGGAGCACCACTCCTACAATGAGCAGTTCTTC
abundance: .; j_gene: TRBJ2-7; d_gene: .; v_gene: TRBV6-2/TRBV6-3; CDR3aa: CASITPTGPTGEQYF; CDR3nt: TGTGCCAGCATTACGCCCACGGGCCCCACGGGGGAGCAGTACTTC
abundance: .; j_gene: TRBJ1-1; d_gene: .; v_gene: TRBV6-2/TRBV6-3; CDR3aa: CASSTPGRFTEAFF; CDR3nt: TGTGCCAGCAGTACCCCGGGACGCTTCACTGAAGCTTTCTTT
abundance: .; j_gene: TRBJ2-7; d_gene: TRBD2; v_gene: TRBV14; CDR3aa: CASSGRLAGSGEQYF; CDR3nt: TGTGCCAGCAGCGGAAGACTAGCGGGGTCCGGCGAGCAGTACTTC
abundance: .; j_gene: TRBJ2-1; d_gene: TRBD1; v_gene: TRBV5-1; CDR3aa: CASSLAGQGASNEQFF; CDR3nt: TGCGCCAGCAGCTTGGCGGGACAGGGGGCGTCCAATGAGCAGTTCTTC
abundance: few; j_gene: TRBJ1-1; d_gene: .; v_gene: TRBV10-3; CDR3aa: CAIAAGNTEAFF; CDR3nt: TGTGCCATCGCGGCAGGGAACACTGAAGCTTTCTTT
abundance: .; j_gene: TRBJ1-1; d_gene: .; v_gene: TRBV3-1; CDR3aa: CASSQAEYTEAFF; CDR3nt: TGTGCCAGCAGCCAAGCCGAGTACACTGAAGCTTTCTTT
abundance: few; j_gene: TRBJ1-6; d_gene: .; v_gene: TRBV4-2; CDR3aa: CASSQGPLGNSPLHF; CDR3nt: TGTGCCAGCAGCCAAGGGCCGTTGGGGAATTCACCCCTCCACTTT
abundance: few; j_gene: TRBJ1-6; d_gene: TRBD1; v_gene: TRBV6-5; CDR3aa: CASSSRMGGGAYNSPLHF; CDR3nt: TGTGCCAGCAGTTCTCGAATGGGAGGGGGCGCCTATAATTCACCCCTCCACTTT
abundance: .; j_gene: TRBJ2-7; d_gene: .; v_gene: TRBV2; CDR3aa: CASSESGGHYEQYF; CDR3nt: TGTGCCAGCAGTGAGTCAGGGGGGCACTACGAGCAGTACTTC
abundance: many; j_gene: TRBJ1-5; d_gene: TRBD1; v_gene: TRBV15; CDR3aa: CATSQTGADNQPQHF; CDR3nt: TGTGCCACCAGCCAGACAGGGGCCGACAATCAGCCCCAGCATTTT
abundance: .; j_gene: TRBJ1-3; d_gene: TRBD1; v_gene: TRBV10-3; CDR3aa: CAISVGTGPGNTIYF; CDR3nt: TGTGCCATCAGTGTTGGGACAGGGCCTGGAAACACCATATATTTT
abundance: .; j_gene: TRBJ1-5; d_gene: TRBD1; v_gene: TRBV10-2; CDR3aa: CASSQLWTGDGNQPQHF; CDR3nt: TGCGCCAGCAGCCAACTCTGGACAGGTGACGGCAATCAGCCCCAGCATTTT
abundance: many; j_gene: TRBJ1-1; d_gene: .; v_gene: TRBV24-1; CDR3aa: CATSDGHWNTEAFF; CDR3nt: TGTGCCACCAGTGATGGACATTGGAACACTGAAGCTTTCTTT
abundance: .; j_gene: TRBJ2-1; d_gene: TRBD2; v_gene: TRBV7-9; CDR3aa: CASRMGLAGHNEQFF; CDR3nt: TGTGCCAGCAGGATGGGACTAGCAGGCCACAATGAGCAGTTCTTC
abundance: many; j_gene: TRBJ2-1; d_gene: TRBD1; v_gene: TRBV24-1; CDR3aa: CATSDLGQGADEQFF; CDR3nt: TGTGCCACCAGTGATCTGGGACAGGGGGCGGATGAGCAGTTCTTC
abundance: .; j_gene: TRBJ1-3; d_gene: TRBD1; v_gene: TRBV3-1; CDR3aa: CASSLRLGQMAGNTIYF; CDR3nt: TGTGCCAGCAGCCTGAGGCTGGGACAGATGGCTGGAAACACCATATATTTT
abundance: .; j_gene: TRBJ1-4; d_gene: .; v_gene: TRBV21-1; CDR3aa: CASSNNGSEKLFF; CDR3nt: TGTGCCAGCAGCAACAATGGCAGTGAAAAACTGTTTTTT
abundance: once; j_gene: TRBJ2-7; d_gene: .; v_gene: TRBV29-1; CDR3aa: CSVAENSYEQYF; CDR3nt: TGCAGCGTTGCGGAGAACTCCTACGAGCAGTACTTC
abundance: many; j_gene: TRBJ2-1; d_gene: TRBD1; v_gene: TRBV24-1; CDR3aa: CATGYPGQSFNEQFF; CDR3nt: TGTGCCACCGGATACCCGGGACAGAGCTTCAATGAGCAGTTCTTC
abundance: .; j_gene: TRBJ1-2; d_gene: .; v_gene: TRBV6-1; CDR3aa: CASTRLGANYGYTF; CDR3nt: TGTGCCAGCACCCGGTTGGGGGCTAACTATGGCTACACCTTC
abundance: .; j_gene: TRBJ2-7; d_gene: .; v_gene: TRBV6-1; CDR3aa: CASSQAHPGFGLDYEQYF; CDR3nt: TGTGCCAGCAGTCAGGCCCATCCCGGGTTTGGACTCGACTACGAGCAGTACTTC
abundance: few; j_gene: TRBJ2-3; d_gene: .; v_gene: TRBV4-3; CDR3aa: CASSQQRNTGTSTDTQYF; CDR3nt: TGCGCCAGCAGCCAACAAAGAAACACAGGAACTAGCACAGATACGCAGTATTTT
abundance: few; j_gene: TRBJ1-1; d_gene: TRBD1; v_gene: TRBV20-1; CDR3aa: CSAKSGGGTEAFF; CDR3nt: TGCAGTGCTAAGTCAGGGGGAGGGACTGAAGCTTTCTTT
abundance: few; j_gene: TRBJ1-1; d_gene: .; v_gene: TRBV6-5; CDR3aa: CASSYRKGNTEAFF; CDR3nt: TGTGCCAGCAGTTACCGGAAGGGGAACACTGAAGCTTTCTTT
abundance: .; j_gene: TRBJ2-2; d_gene: TRBD2; v_gene: TRBV7-2; CDR3aa: CASSVTSDGELFF; CDR3nt: TGTGCCAGCAGCGTTACTAGCGACGGGGAGCTGTTTTTT
abundance: few; j_gene: TRBJ2-5; d_gene: TRBD1; v_gene: TRBV20-1; CDR3aa: CSAQPRTGAQETQYF; CDR3nt: TGCAGTGCTCAGCCACGGACAGGGGCACAAGAGACCCAGTACTTC
abundance: few; j_gene: TRBJ2-5; d_gene: TRBD1; v_gene: TRBV5-1; CDR3aa: CASCEPGGKQTQYF; CDR3nt: TGCGCCAGCTGCGAGCCAGGGGGCAAGCAGACCCAGTACTTC
abundance: .; j_gene: TRBJ2-7; d_gene: .; v_gene: TRBV5-1; CDR3aa: CASSLAGRSYEQYF; CDR3nt: TGCGCCAGCAGCTTGGCCGGGCGCTCCTACGAGCAGTACTTC
abundance: many; j_gene: TRBJ1-5; d_gene: .; v_gene: TRBV20-1; CDR3aa: CSARDYTGGVQPQHF; CDR3nt: TGCAGTGCTAGAGATTACACAGGAGGGGTCCAGCCCCAGCATTTT
abundance: few; j_gene: TRBJ1-2; d_gene: TRBD1; v_gene: TRBV28; CDR3aa: CASSRTTGGWNGYTF; CDR3nt: TGTGCCAGCAGTCGAACAACAGGGGGGTGGAATGGCTACACCTTC
abundance: few; j_gene: TRBJ2-7; d_gene: .; v_gene: TRBV20-1; CDR3aa: CSARDPNEGVPYEQYF; CDR3nt: TGCAGTGCTAGAGATCCGAACGAAGGAGTCCCCTACGAGCAGTACTTC
abundance: few; j_gene: TRBJ1-6; d_gene: .; v_gene: TRBV25-1; CDR3aa: CASTGGGGSPLHF; CDR3nt: TGTGCCAGCACTGGGGGCGGAGGTTCACCCCTCCACTTT
abundance: few; j_gene: TRBJ1-3; d_gene: .; v_gene: TRBV10-2; CDR3aa: CASRLEGNTIYF; CDR3nt: TGCGCCAGCAGGTTGGAAGGAAACACCATATATTTT
abundance: .; j_gene: TRBJ1-6; d_gene: .; v_gene: TRBV6-1; CDR3aa: CASRRTASSYNSPLHF; CDR3nt: TGTGCCAGCAGAAGGACAGCGAGCTCCTATAATTCACCCCTCCACTTT
abundance: .; j_gene: TRBJ2-7; d_gene: .; v_gene: TRBV28; CDR3aa: CASSLLREEQYF; CDR3nt: TGTGCCAGCAGTTTATTACGGGAGGAGCAGTACTTC
abundance: .; j_gene: TRBJ1-3; d_gene: TRBD1; v_gene: TRBV20-1; CDR3aa: CSARALGTADIGNTIYF; CDR3nt: TGCAGTGCTAGAGCCCTCGGGACAGCGGACATTGGAAACACCATATATTTT
abundance: few; j_gene: TRBJ1-6; d_gene: .; v_gene: TRBV5-1; CDR3aa: CASSNGGDSPLHF; CDR3nt: TGCGCCAGCAGCAACGGGGGGGATTCACCCCTCCACTTT
abundance: .; j_gene: TRBJ2-1; d_gene: .; v_gene: TRBV5-5; CDR3aa: CASSLFTGSSYNEQFF; CDR3nt: TGTGCCAGCAGCTTGTTTACAGGGAGCTCCTACAATGAGCAGTTCTTC
abundance: many; j_gene: TRBJ1-1; d_gene: .; v_gene: TRBV20-1; CDR3aa: CSATGTSNTEAFF; CDR3nt: TGCAGTGCTACCGGGACTTCGAACACTGAAGCTTTCTTT
abundance: once; j_gene: TRBJ2-5; d_gene: .; v_gene: TRBV5-4; CDR3aa: CASSSRGQETQYF; CDR3nt: TGTGCCAGCAGCTCCAGAGGCCAGGAGACCCAGTACTTC
abundance: .; j_gene: TRBJ2-5; d_gene: TRBD2; v_gene: TRBV7-9; CDR3aa: CASSRAGEETQYF; CDR3nt: TGTGCCAGCAGTCGGGCGGGAGAAGAGACCCAGTACTTC
abundance: .; j_gene: TRBJ1-1; d_gene: .; v_gene: TRBV6-2/TRBV6-3; CDR3aa: CASSYATGMEAFF; CDR3nt: TGTGCCAGCAGTTACGCCACAGGGATGGAAGCTTTCTTT
abundance: .; j_gene: TRBJ2-5; d_gene: .; v_gene: TRBV7-2; CDR3aa: CASSLGTWQETQYF; CDR3nt: TGTGCCAGCAGCCTTGGGACCTGGCAGGAGACCCAGTACTTC
abundance: .; j_gene: TRBJ1-4; d_gene: .; v_gene: TRBV14; CDR3aa: CASSPEDGENEKLFF; CDR3nt: TGTGCCAGCAGCCCTGAGGACGGAGAAAATGAAAAACTGTTTTTT
abundance: .; j_gene: TRBJ1-6; d_gene: .; v_gene: TRBV4-2; CDR3aa: CASSRGRARDGSPLHF; CDR3nt: TGTGCCAGCAGCCGAGGCAGGGCCAGGGACGGTTCACCCCTCCACTTT
abundance: .; j_gene: TRBJ2-3; d_gene: .; v_gene: TRBV11-3; CDR3aa: CASRGRDTDTQYF; CDR3nt: TGTGCCAGCCGCGGGCGGGACACAGATACGCAGTATTTT
abundance: few; j_gene: TRBJ1-4; d_gene: .; v_gene: TRBV5-5; CDR3aa: CASSPAARGGSSEKLFF; CDR3nt: TGTGCCAGCAGCCCGGCGGCCAGGGGAGGAAGTAGTGAAAAACTGTTTTTT
abundance: many; j_gene: TRBJ1-1; d_gene: .; v_gene: TRBV28; CDR3aa: CASSPFLVGNTEAFF; CDR3nt: TGTGCCAGCAGTCCCTTCCTTGTTGGGAACACTGAAGCTTTCTTT
abundance: .; j_gene: TRBJ2-1; d_gene: .; v_gene: TRBV18; CDR3aa: CASSPFEGEQFF; CDR3nt: TGTGCCAGCTCACCATTCGAGGGTGAGCAGTTCTTC
abundance: few; j_gene: TRBJ1-4; d_gene: .; v_gene: TRBV9; CDR3aa: CASRKSGTRGEKLFF; CDR3nt: TGTGCCAGCCGAAAATCCGGGACCCGGGGGGAAAAACTGTTTTTT
abundance: few; j_gene: TRBJ1-1; d_gene: .; v_gene: TRBV28; CDR3aa: CASSLVGTAEAFF; CDR3nt: TGTGCCAGCAGTTTAGTGGGGACGGCTGAAGCTTTCTTT
abundance: few; j_gene: TRBJ1-4; d_gene: TRBD1; v_gene: TRBV12-3/TRBV12-4; CDR3aa: CASSRRQGGEKLFF; CDR3nt: TGTGCCAGCAGTCGTAGACAGGGAGGCGAAAAACTGTTTTTT